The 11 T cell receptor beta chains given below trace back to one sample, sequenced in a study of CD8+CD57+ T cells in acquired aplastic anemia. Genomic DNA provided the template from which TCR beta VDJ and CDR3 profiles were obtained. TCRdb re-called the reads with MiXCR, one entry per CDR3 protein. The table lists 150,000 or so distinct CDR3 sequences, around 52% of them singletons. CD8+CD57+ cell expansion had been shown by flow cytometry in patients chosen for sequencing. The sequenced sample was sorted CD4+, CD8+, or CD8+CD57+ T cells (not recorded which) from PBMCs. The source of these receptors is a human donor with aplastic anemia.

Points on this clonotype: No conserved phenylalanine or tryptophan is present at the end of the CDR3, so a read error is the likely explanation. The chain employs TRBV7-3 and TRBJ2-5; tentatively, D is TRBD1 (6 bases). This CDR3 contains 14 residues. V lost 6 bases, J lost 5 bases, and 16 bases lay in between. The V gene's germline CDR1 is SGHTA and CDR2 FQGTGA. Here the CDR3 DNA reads TGTGCCAGCAGGGCCGGACAGTATAAGGAGACCCAGTACCTC. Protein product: CASRAGQYKETQYL.

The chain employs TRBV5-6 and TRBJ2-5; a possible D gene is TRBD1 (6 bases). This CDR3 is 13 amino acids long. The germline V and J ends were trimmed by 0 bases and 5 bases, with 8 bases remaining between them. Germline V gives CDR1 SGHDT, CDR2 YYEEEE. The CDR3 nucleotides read TGTGCCAGCAGCTTGGACAGGGTGGAGACCCAGTACTTC. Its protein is CASSLDRVETQYF.

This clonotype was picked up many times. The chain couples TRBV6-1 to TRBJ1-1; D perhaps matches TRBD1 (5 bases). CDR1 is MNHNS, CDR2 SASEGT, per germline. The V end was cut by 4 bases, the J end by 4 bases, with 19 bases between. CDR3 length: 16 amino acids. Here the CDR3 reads CASSGQSPPHGTEAFF. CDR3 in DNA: TGTGCCAGCAGTGGACAGAGTCCACCCCACGGCACTGAAGCTTTCTTT.

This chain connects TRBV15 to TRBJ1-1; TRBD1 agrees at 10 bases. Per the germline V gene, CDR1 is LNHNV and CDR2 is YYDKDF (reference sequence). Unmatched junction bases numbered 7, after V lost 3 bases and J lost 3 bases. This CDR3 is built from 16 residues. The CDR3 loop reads CATSSWDRGLYTEAFF. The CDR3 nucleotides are TGTGCCACCAGCAGTTGGGACAGGGGTTTGTACACTGAAGCTTTCTTT. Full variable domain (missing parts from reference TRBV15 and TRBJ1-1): DAMVIQNPRYQVTQFGKPVTLSCSQTLNHNVMYWYQQKSSQAPKLLFHYYDKDFNNEADTPDNFQSRRPNTSFCFLDIRSPGLGDTAMYLCATSSWDRGLYTEAFFGQGTRLTVV.

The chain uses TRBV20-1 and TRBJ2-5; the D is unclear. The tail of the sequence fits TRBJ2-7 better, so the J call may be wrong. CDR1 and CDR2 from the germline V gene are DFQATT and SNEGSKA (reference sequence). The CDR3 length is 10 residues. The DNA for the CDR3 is TGCAGTGCTAGTTTTGGCGAGCAGTACTTC. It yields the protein CSASFGEQYF.

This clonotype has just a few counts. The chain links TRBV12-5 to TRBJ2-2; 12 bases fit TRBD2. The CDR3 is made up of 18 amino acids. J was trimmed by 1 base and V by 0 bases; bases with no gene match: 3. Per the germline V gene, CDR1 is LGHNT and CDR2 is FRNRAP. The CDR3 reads CASGLVLAGGWNTGELFF. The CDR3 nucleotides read TGTGCTAGTGGTTTGGTACTAGCGGGAGGATGGAACACCGGGGAGCTGTTTTTT.

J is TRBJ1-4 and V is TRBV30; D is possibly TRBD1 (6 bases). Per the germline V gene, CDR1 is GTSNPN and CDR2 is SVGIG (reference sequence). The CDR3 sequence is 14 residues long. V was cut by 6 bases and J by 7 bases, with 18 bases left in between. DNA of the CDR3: TGTGCCTGCCCGGACAGCCGAACGTTTGAAAAACTGTTTTTT. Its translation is CACPDSRTFEKLFF.

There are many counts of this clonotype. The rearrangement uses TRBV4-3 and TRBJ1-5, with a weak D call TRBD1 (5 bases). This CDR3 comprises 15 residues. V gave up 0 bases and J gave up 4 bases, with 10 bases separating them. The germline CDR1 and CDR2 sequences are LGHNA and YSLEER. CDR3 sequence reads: CASSQDLGVNQPQHF. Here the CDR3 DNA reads TGCGCCAGCAGCCAAGATCTAGGGGTAAATCAGCCCCAGCATTTT.

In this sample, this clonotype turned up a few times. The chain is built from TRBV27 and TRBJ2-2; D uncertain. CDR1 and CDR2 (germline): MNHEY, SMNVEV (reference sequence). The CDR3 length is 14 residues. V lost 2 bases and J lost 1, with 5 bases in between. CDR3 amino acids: CASSLDKNTGELFF. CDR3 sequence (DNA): TGTGCCAGCAGTTTAGACAAGAACACCGGGGAGCTGTTTTTT.

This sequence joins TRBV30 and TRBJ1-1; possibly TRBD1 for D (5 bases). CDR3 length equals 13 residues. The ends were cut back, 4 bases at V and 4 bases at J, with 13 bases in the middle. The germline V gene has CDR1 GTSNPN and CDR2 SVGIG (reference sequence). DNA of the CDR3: TGTGCCTGGACGGGGGGAGGAGGCACTGAAGCTTTCTTT. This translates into CAWTGGGGTEAFF.

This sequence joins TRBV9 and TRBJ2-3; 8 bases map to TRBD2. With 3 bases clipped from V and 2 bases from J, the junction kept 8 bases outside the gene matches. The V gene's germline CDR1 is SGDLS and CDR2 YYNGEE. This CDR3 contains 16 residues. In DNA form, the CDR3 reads TGTGCCAGCAGCGCCACGGGGGGGGGCAACACAGATACGCAGTATTTT. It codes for CASSATGGGNTDTQYF.